This is a list of T cell receptor beta chains from one sample in a study of shared T cell receptors in the human thymus. Clones were sequenced by immunoSEQ multiplex PCR, and TCRdb holds only the in-frame ones, with some missing. The data hold under 700,000 clones, with more than 75% observed a single time. The sample was also linked to a second study, of human thymus T cells.

Material for sequencing was thymocytes. The receptor source for this set is a boy in the first two years of life with a congenital heart defect. Both conserved end residues are part of each CDR3. The D gene is left open where the match is weak. Size is omitted from some rows. Given values are once, few, many or a class for expanded clones.

size	D	V	J	DNA	CDR3
once	.	TRBV12-2	TRBJ2-7	TGTGCAAGTCGCTTAGATGGGCGGGCGCTCTACGAGCAGTACTTC	CASRLDGRALYEQYF
.	TRBD1	TRBV27	TRBJ2-1	TGTGCCAGCCTCCTGAAGGGGGCCAGGTTCTTC	CASLLKGARFF
.	TRBD1	TRBV14	TRBJ2-3	TGTGCCAGCAGCCAAGAACTACTCGGAGGGACAGGGGAAGGAGATACGCAGTATTTT	CASSQELLGGTGEGDTQYF
.	.	TRBV4-2	TRBJ2-7	TGTGCCAGCAGCCAAGATTTACAGGGTAGCCACGAGCAGTACTTC	CASSQDLQGSHEQYF
.	TRBD1	TRBV28	TRBJ1-5	TGTGCCAGCATCAGGACAGGGCAGGATCAGCCCCAGCATTTT	CASIRTGQDQPQHF
.	TRBD1	TRBV5-1	TRBJ1-1	TGCGCCAGCAGCTCAGCCCCGACAGGGGGCACTGAAGCTTTCTTT	CASSSAPTGGTEAFF
few	TRBD1	TRBV5-4	TRBJ2-7	TGTGCCAGCAGCTTAAGGACAGGGGTTTCCTACGAGCAGTACTTC	CASSLRTGVSYEQYF
.	.	TRBV28	TRBJ2-7	TGTGCCAGCAGCCTCAGGGGAAAGGACGAGCAGTACTTC	CASSLRGKDEQYF
.	TRBD2	TRBV14	TRBJ2-5	TGTGCCAGCAGCCAAGGACTAGCGGGACGAGAGACCCAGTACTTC	CASSQGLAGRETQYF
.	.	TRBV27	TRBJ1-5	TGTGCCAGCAGTACACTAGACAGGAATCAGCCCCAGCATTTT	CASSTLDRNQPQHF
.	TRBD1	TRBV28	TRBJ2-1	TGTGCCAGCGGGTTTTACGCCCGACAGGGGGCCAATGAGCAGTTCTTC	CASGFYARQGANEQFF
.	.	TRBV10-3	TRBJ1-2	TGTGCCATCAGTGAGTCACGTCAGGACTATGGCTACACCTTC	CAISESRQDYGYTF
.	TRBD2	TRBV29-1	TRBJ2-5	TGCAGCGTTGAGCGTGGGGTCCGGGACTACGAAGAGACCCAGTACTTC	CSVERGVRDYEETQYF
.	TRBD1	TRBV5-6	TRBJ1-1	TGTGCCAGCAGACGGACCAACGGACAGGGAACTGAAGCTTTCTTT	CASRRTNGQGTEAFF
.	.	TRBV18	TRBJ2-7	TGTGCCAGCTCACCTCCCACGGCGGGGAAGTACTACGAGCAGTACTTC	CASSPPTAGKYYEQYF
.	TRBD2	TRBV7-3	TRBJ2-3	TGTGCCAGCAGCTCAGAGGAGCGGGGAACAGATACGCAGTATTTT	CASSSEERGTDTQYF
once	TRBD1	TRBV29-1	TRBJ2-7	TGCAGCGGACAGACAGGGCCGGGCGAGCAGTACTTC	CSGQTGPGEQYF
.	.	TRBV12-2	TRBJ2-2	TGTGCAAGTCGCCCCCTCTTATTGGGACAGGGGTCTGACACCGGGGAGCTGTTTTTT	CASRPLLLGQGSDTGELFF
.	TRBD1	TRBV5-4	TRBJ1-1	TGTGCCAGCAGCTTGGCCGGGGACAGGGGGCGGACTGAAGCTTTCTTT	CASSLAGDRGRTEAFF
.	TRBD2	TRBV2	TRBJ2-7	TGTGCCAGCAGGGCGACTAGCGGGAGAGGGGGCGAGCAGTACTTC	CASRATSGRGGEQYF
.	TRBD2	TRBV6-6	TRBJ2-3	TGTGCCAGCAGTTCCACTAGCGGGCGCACAGATACGCAGTATTTT	CASSSTSGRTDTQYF
.	.	TRBV6-5	TRBJ2-3	TGTGCCAGCAGGCCCGGACAAACAGATACGCAGTATTTT	CASRPGQTDTQYF
.	TRBD2	TRBV7-3	TRBJ2-1	TGTGCCAGCAGCTTGGGACTAGCGGACGAGCAGTTCTTC	CASSLGLADEQFF
.	TRBD1	TRBV7-2	TRBJ2-5	TGTGCCAGCAGCTGCTACGACAGGGAGTACCAAGAGACCCAGTACTTC	CASSCYDREYQETQYF
.	TRBD1	TRBV27	TRBJ1-5	TGTGCCAGCAGTTTATCCAGGGGGTTCGATCAGCCCCAGCATTTT	CASSLSRGFDQPQHF
once	.	TRBV6-5	TRBJ2-7	TGTGCCAGCAGCCAAAGACAGTATTCCTACGAGCAGTACTTC	CASSQRQYSYEQYF
.	.	TRBV27	TRBJ2-7	TGTGCCAGCAGTATAAGGACTACCCGCGAGCAGTACTTC	CASSIRTTREQYF
few	.	TRBV6-1	TRBJ2-1	TGTGCCAGCAGTAGGACAGTCTCCTACAATGAGCAGTTCTTC	CASSRTVSYNEQFF
.	TRBD2	TRBV5-4	TRBJ2-1	TGTGCCAGCAGCTGGACTAGCGAATACAATGAGCAGTTCTTC	CASSWTSEYNEQFF
few	TRBD1	TRBV19	TRBJ1-5	TGTGCCAGTAGTATCGGGGACAGGGATGGCCTATATAGCAATCAGCCCCAGCATTTT	CASSIGDRDGLYSNQPQHF